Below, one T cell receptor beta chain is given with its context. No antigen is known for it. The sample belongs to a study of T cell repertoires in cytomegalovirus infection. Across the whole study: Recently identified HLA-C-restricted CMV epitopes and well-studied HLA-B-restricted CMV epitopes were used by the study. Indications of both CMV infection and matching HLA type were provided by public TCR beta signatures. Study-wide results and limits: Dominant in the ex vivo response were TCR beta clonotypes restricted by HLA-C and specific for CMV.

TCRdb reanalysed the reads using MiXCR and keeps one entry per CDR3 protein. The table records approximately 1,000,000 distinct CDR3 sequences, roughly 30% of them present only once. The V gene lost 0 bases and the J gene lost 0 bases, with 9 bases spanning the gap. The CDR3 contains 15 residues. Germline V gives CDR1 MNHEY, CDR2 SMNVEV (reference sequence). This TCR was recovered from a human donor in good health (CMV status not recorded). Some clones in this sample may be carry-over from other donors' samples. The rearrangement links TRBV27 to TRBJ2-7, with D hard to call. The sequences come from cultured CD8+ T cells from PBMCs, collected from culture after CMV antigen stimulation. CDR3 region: CASSLSAVGSYEQYF. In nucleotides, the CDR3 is TGTGCCAGCAGTTTATCTGCCGTCGGCTCCTACGAGCAGTACTTC.